These T cell receptor beta chains were read from a single sample in a study of blood T cells in healthy people across ages. A single record per CDR3 protein comes from TCRdb applying MiXCR to the 5' RACE reads. The data hold 1.8 million or so distinct CDR3 sequences, with around 42% observed a single time. The sample was blood. These receptors all come from a human donor in good health. Each CDR3 is given with its conserved first and last residue. D genes are given only for firm matches. The size field is filled for only some rows; it gives once, few, many or a size class.

cdr3_length d_call clone_size j_call v_call cdr3_nt cdr3_aa
16 . . TRBJ2-1 TRBV14 TGTGCCAGCAGCTTCCACCGGGACACCTTGGGGAATGAGCAGTTCTTC CASSFHRDTLGNEQFF
15 . few TRBJ1-6 TRBV9 TGTGCCAGCAGCGTAGTCGGCGCTCCGAATTCACCCCTCCACTTT CASSVVGAPNSPLHF
14 TRBD1 . TRBJ2-1 TRBV6-2/TRBV6-3 TGTGCAAGCTTAACAGGGGGCTTCTACAATGAGCAGTTCTTC CASLTGGFYNEQFF
14 . . TRBJ2-1 TRBV6-2/TRBV6-3 TGTGCCAGCAGATTGGCCAGCTCCTACAATGAGCAGTTCTTC CASRLASSYNEQFF
15 . . TRBJ2-3 TRBV27 TGTGCCAGCGCCCACCTTAAAGAGGGACGGGATACGCAGTATTTT CASAHLKEGRDTQYF
16 . . TRBJ2-1 TRBV24-1 TGTGCCACCAGTGCCCAGGGGGGCCTTCAATACAATGAGCAGTTCTTC CATSAQGGLQYNEQFF
14 . . TRBJ1-1 TRBV5-1 TGCGCCAGCAGTCGGGACGGCCGAGACACTGAAGCTTTCTTT CASSRDGRDTEAFF
15 TRBD2 few TRBJ2-7 TRBV6-1 TGTGCCAGCAGTGAAGGGCGGGGGTTGTCCTACGAGCAGTACTTC CASSEGRGLSYEQYF
16 TRBD1 . TRBJ2-1 TRBV6-2/TRBV6-3 TGTGCCAGCAGTTACTCCGGACAGGGTTCGGGCAATGAGCAGTTCTTC CASSYSGQGSGNEQFF
16 TRBD1 few TRBJ1-4 TRBV4-3 TGCGCCAGCAGCCAAGTGTGGGACAGGGGTAATGAAAAACTGTTTTTT CASSQVWDRGNEKLFF
14 TRBD2 . TRBJ2-5 TRBV20-1 TGCAGTGCTAGACCGGGACTACAAAGAGAGACCCAGTACTTC CSARPGLQRETQYF
18 . once TRBJ2-7 TRBV7-9 TGTGCCAGCAGCTTAGTTCCTGCTCAGGGGAGCGGGTCCTACGAGCAGTACTTC CASSLVPAQGSGSYEQYF
14 . . TRBJ1-1 TRBV15 TGTGCCACCAGCCGCGGCACCCTGAACACTGAAGCTTTCTTT CATSRGTLNTEAFF
13 TRBD2 few TRBJ2-1 TRBV20-1 TGCAGTGCGGGGAGGGCCTTGGACAATGAGCAGTTCTTC CSAGRALDNEQFF
14 . . TRBJ2-3 TRBV5-1 TGCGCCAGCAAATTTAGGGGGGGCACAGATACGCAGTATTTT CASKFRGGTDTQYF
16 . . TRBJ2-3 TRBV6-6 TGTGCCAGCAGTTACATAGCTAGCGAGGAGGGAGATACGCAGTATTTT CASSYIASEEGDTQYF
13 . few TRBJ2-3 TRBV7-2 TGTGCCAGCAGCTTAGATTGGAGAGATACGCAGTATTTT CASSLDWRDTQYF
16 TRBD1 few TRBJ1-1 TRBV4-3 TGCGCCAGCAGCCAAGATAGGACGGACAGGACAACTGAAGCTTTCTTT CASSQDRTDRTTEAFF
11 . . TRBJ2-1 TRBV29-1 TGCAGCTCTTCATCCTACAATGAGCAGTTCTTC CSSSSYNEQFF
14 . . TRBJ1-1 TRBV6-1 TGTGCCACCAATCCAGAGTTTTGGGGCACTGAAGCTTTCTTT CATNPEFWGTEAFF
14 TRBD2 . TRBJ2-3 TRBV5-1 TGCGCCAGCGGATTAAGCGGGGGAGCAGATACGCAGTATTTT CASGLSGGADTQYF
13 TRBD2 many TRBJ2-7 TRBV7-9 TGTGCCAGCAGTCCGCGGACTAGCTACGAGCAGTACTTC CASSPRTSYEQYF
14 . few TRBJ2-6 TRBV13 TGTGCCAGCGGGCGGGTCTCTGGGGCCAACGTCCTGACTTTC CASGRVSGANVLTF
13 . few TRBJ2-7 TRBV7-2 TGTGCCAGCAGCCCAGGGGGGGAAAACGAGCAGTACTTC CASSPGGENEQYF
14 . few TRBJ1-2 TRBV28 TGTGCCAGCAGAAAATCGGGGGAAGCCGATGGCTACACCTTC CASRKSGEADGYTF
12 . . TRBJ1-1 TRBV24-1 TGTGCCACCAGTGATCCCACTACAGGGGCTTTCTTT CATSDPTTGAFF
15 . . TRBJ2-1 TRBV27 TGTGCCAGCAGTTTAATGCGACAGGCCTGGAATGAGCAGTTCTTC CASSLMRQAWNEQFF
16 . . TRBJ1-1 TRBV3-1 TGCGCCAGCAGCCAAGTTATGGGAAAGGGGAACACTGAAGCTTTCTTT CASSQVMGKGNTEAFF
12 . . TRBJ1-2 TRBV7-9 TGTGCCAGCAGCTCCTTTTCGTATGGCTACACCTTC CASSSFSYGYTF
15 . . TRBJ1-1 TRBV7-2 TGTGCCAGCAGCCTTCCCTTATTCGGGTCCACTGAAGCTTTCTTT CASSLPLFGSTEAFF
13 TRBD1 few TRBJ2-1 TRBV20-1 TGCAGTGCTCGGGACAGAACCTTCAATGAGCAGTTCTTC CSARDRTFNEQFF
13 . . TRBJ2-5 TRBV5-5 TGTGCCAGCAGCTCAATAGTTGGAGAGACCCAGTACTTC CASSSIVGETQYF
15 TRBD1 . TRBJ2-7 TRBV6-6 TGTGCCAGCAGTAACCGACAGGGAAGCTCCTACGAGCAGTACTTC CASSNRQGSSYEQYF
13 TRBD1 many TRBJ1-4 TRBV29-1 TGCAGCGTACTCCAGGGGGGCAGGGAAAAACTGTTTTTT CSVLQGGREKLFF
13 . few TRBJ1-2 TRBV28 TGTGCCAGCACACAGGGTCCTATCTATGGCTACACCTTC CASTQGPIYGYTF
14 TRBD1 . TRBJ1-5 TRBV12-3/TRBV12-4 TGTGCCAGCAGTCCGGGACAGAGCGATCAGCCCCAGCATTTT CASSPGQSDQPQHF
15 . . TRBJ1-5 TRBV7-2 TGTGCCAGCAGCTTAGTCGGGGGAGGGGATCAGCCCCAGCATTTT CASSLVGGGDQPQHF
15 . . TRBJ2-7 TRBV5-1 TGCGCCAGCAGCTTGGCCCGTTCGCCGGGCTACGAGCAGTACTTC CASSLARSPGYEQYF
13 . . TRBJ2-1 TRBV6-2/TRBV6-3 TGTGCCAGCAGTACCCTAGTTTACAATGAGCAGTTCTTC CASSTLVYNEQFF
17 TRBD1 . TRBJ2-5 TRBV7-9 TGTGCCAGCAGCTCCGACGGCGGGTACAGGGGTGGTGAGACCCAGTACTTC CASSSDGGYRGGETQYF